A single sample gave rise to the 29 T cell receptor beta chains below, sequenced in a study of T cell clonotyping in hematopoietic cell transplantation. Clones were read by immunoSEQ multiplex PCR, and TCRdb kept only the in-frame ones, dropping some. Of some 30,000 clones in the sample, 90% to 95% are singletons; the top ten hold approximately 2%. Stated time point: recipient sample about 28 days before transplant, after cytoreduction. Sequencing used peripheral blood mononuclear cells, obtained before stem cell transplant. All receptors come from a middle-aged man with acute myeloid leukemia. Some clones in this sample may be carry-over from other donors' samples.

This chain's CDR3 is CASSPRRGSYGYTF. In DNA form, the CDR3 reads TGTGCCAGCAGCCCCAGACGGGGGTCCTATGGCTACACCTTC. The chain combines TRBV9 with TRBJ1-2; D might be TRBD1 (5 bases). The CDR3 is 14 residues long. The V gene's germline CDR1 is SGDLS and CDR2 YYNGEE. Trimming cost V 4 bases and J 4 bases, with 14 bases left between them.

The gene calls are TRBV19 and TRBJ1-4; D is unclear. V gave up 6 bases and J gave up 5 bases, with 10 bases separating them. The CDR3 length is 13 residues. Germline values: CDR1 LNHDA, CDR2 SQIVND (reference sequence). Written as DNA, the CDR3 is TGTGCCAGTAGCGTGTCCTTAAATGAAAAACTGTTTTTT. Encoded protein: CASSVSLNEKLFF.

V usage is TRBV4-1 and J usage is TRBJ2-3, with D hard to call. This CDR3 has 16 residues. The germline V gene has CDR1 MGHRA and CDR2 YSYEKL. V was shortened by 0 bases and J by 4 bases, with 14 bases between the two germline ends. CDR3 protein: CASSQDLAGHSDTQYF. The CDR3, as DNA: TGCGCCAGCAGCCAAGATTTGGCAGGCCATTCAGATACGCAGTATTTT.

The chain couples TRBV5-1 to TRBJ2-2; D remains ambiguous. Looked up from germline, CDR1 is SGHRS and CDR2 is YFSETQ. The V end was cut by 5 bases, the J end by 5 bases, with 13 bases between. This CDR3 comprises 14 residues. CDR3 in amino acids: CASSLPQGTGELFF. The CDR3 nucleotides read TGCGCCAGCAGTCTCCCCCAAGGGACCGGGGAGCTGTTTTTT.

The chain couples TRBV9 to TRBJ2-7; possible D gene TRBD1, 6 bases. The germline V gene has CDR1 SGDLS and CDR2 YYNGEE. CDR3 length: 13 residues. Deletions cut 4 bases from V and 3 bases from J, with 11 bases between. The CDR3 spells CASSPTDSYEQYF. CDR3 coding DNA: TGTGCCAGCAGCCCTACGGACAGCTACGAGCAGTACTTC.

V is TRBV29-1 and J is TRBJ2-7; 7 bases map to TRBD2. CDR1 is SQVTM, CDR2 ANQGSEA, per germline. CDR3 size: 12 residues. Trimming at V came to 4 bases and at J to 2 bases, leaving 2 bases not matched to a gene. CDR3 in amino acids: CSVGRGTYEQYF. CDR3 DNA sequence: TGCAGCGTTGGGCGGGGGACCTACGAGCAGTACTTC.

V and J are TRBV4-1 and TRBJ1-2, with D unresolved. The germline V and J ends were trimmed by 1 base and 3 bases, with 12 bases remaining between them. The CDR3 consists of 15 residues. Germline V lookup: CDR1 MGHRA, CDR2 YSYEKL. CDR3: CASSQVSGTHYGYTF. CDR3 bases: TGCGCCAGCAGCCAAGTGTCGGGAACCCACTATGGCTACACCTTC.

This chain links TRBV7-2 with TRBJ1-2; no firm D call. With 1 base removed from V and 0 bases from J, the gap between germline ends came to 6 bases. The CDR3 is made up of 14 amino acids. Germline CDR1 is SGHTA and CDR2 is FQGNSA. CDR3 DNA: TGTGCCAGCAGCTTAGGTCCCACTAACTATGGCTACACCTTC. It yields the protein CASSLGPTNYGYTF.

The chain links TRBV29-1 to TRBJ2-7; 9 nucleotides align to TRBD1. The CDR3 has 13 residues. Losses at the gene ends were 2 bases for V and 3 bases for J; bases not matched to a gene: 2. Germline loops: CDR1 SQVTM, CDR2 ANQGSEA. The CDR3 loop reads CSVELGQGYEQYF. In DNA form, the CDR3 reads TGCAGCGTTGAATTGGGACAGGGCTACGAGCAGTACTTC.

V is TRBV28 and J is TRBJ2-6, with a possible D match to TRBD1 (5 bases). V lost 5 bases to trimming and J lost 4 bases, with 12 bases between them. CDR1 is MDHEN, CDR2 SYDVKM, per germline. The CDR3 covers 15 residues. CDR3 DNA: TGTGCCAGCAGTCCCCAGGGTCCCGGGGCCAACGTCCTGACTTTC. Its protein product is CASSPQGPGANVLTF.

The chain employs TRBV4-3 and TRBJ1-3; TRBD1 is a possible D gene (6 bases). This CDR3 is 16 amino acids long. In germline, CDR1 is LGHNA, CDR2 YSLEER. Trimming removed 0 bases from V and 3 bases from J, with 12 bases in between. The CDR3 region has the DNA TGCGCCAGCAGCCAAGATCGCAGGGGAGGTGGAAACACCATATATTTT. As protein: CASSQDRRGGGNTIYF.

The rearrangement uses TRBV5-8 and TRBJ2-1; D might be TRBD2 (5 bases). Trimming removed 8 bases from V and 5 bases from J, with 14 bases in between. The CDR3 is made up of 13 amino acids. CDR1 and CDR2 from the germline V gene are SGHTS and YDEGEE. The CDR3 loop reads CASHRRINNEQFF. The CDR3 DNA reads TGTGCCAGTCATAGGAGGATAAACAATGAGCAGTTCTTC.

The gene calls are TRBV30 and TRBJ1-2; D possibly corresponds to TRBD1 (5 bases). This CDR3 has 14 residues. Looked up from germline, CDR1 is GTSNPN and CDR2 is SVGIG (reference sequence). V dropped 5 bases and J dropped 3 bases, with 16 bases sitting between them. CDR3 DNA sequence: TGTGCCTGGCTGCGAACGGGGGGTTACTATGGCTACACCTTC. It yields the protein CAWLRTGGYYGYTF.

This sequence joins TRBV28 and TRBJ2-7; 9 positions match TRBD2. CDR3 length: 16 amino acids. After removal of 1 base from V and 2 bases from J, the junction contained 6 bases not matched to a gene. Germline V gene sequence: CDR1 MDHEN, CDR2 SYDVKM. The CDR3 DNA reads TGTGCCAGCAGTTTATTCCGGACTAGCGCGACCTACGAGCAGTACTTC. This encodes CASSLFRTSATYEQYF.

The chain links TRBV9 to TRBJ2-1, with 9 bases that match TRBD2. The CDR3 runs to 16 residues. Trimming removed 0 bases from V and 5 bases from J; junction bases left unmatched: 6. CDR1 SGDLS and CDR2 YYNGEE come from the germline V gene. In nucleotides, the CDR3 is TGTGCCAGCAGCGTAGATAGCGGGGGCCAAAACAATGAGCAGTTCTTC. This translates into CASSVDSGGQNNEQFF.

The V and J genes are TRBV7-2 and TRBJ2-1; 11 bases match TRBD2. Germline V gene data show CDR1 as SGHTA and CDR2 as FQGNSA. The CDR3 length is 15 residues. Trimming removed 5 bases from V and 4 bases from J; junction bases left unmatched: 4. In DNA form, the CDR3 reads TGTGCCAGCAGCCGAACTAGCGGGAGTTACAATGAGCAGTTCTTC. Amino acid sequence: CASSRTSGSYNEQFF. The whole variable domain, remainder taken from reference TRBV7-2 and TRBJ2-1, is GAGVSQSPSNKVTEKGKDVELRCDPISGHTALYWYRQSLGQGLEFLIYFQGNSAPDKSGLPSDRFSAERTGGSVSTLTIQRTQQEDSAVYLCASSRTSGSYNEQFFGPGTRLTVL.

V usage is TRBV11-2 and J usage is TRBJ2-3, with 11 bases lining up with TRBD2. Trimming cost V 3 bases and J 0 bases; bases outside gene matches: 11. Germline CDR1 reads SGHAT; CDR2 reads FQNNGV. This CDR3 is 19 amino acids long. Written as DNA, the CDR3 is TGTGCCAGCAGCTTTCCGACTAGCGGGACCCAGTCAAGCACAGATACGCAGTATTTT. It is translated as CASSFPTSGTQSSTDTQYF.

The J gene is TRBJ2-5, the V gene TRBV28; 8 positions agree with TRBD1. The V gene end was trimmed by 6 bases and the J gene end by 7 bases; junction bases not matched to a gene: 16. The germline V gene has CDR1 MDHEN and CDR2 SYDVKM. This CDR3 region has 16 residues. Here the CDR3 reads CASSGVGQGRSGTQYF. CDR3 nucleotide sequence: TGTGCCAGCAGCGGAGTCGGACAGGGACGGAGTGGGACCCAGTACTTC.

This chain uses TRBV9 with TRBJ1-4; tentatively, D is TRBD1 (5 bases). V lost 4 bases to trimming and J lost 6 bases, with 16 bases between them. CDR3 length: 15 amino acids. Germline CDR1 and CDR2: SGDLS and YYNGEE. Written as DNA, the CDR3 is TGTGCCAGCAGCCCGGGACCGGGCTTTGATGAAAAACTGTTTTTT. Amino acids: CASSPGPGFDEKLFF.

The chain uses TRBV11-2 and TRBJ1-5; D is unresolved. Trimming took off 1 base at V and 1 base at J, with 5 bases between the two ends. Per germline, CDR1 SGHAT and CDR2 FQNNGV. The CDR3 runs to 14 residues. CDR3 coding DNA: TGTGCCAGCAGCTTAGGGCGGAGCAATCAGCCCCAGCATTTT. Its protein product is CASSLGRSNQPQHF.

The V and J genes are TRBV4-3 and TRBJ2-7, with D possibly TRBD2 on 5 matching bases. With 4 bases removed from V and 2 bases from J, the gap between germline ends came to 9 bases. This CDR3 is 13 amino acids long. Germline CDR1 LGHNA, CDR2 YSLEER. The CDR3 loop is CASSRGLTYEQYF. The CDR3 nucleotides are TGCGCCAGCAGCCGCGGACTCACCTACGAGCAGTACTTC.

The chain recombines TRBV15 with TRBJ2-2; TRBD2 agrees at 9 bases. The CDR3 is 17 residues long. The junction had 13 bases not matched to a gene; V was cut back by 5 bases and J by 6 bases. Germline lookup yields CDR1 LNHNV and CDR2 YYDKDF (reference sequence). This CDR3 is CATSFGRGREGAGELFF. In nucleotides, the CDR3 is TGTGCCACCAGCTTCGGAAGGGGGCGGGAGGGGGCCGGGGAGCTGTTTTTT.

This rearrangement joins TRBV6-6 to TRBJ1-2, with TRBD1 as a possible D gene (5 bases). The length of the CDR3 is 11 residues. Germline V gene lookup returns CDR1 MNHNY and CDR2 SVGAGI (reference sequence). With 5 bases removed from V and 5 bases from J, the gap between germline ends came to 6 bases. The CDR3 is CASSQGYGYTF. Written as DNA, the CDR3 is TGTGCCAGCAGTCAGGGATATGGCTACACCTTC.

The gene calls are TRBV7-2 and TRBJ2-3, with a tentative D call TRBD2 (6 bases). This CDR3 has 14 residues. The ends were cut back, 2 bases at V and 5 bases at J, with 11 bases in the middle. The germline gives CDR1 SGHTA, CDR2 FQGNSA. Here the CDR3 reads CASSLTWGEDTQYF. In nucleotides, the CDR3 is TGTGCCAGCAGCTTAACGTGGGGGGAAGATACGCAGTATTTT.

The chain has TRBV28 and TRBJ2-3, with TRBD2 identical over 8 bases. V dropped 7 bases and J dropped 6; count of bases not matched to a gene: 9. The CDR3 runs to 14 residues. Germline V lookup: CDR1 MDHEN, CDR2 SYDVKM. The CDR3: CASNPGGSGDTQYF. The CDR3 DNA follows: TGTGCCAGCAACCCGGGAGGGTCGGGGGATACGCAGTATTTT.

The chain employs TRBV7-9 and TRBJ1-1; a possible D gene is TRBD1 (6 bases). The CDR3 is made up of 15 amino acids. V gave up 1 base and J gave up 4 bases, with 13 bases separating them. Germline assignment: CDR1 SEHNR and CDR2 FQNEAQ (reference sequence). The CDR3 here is CASSLEGVGGTEAFF. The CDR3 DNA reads TGTGCCAGCAGCTTAGAAGGGGTAGGGGGCACTGAAGCTTTCTTT.

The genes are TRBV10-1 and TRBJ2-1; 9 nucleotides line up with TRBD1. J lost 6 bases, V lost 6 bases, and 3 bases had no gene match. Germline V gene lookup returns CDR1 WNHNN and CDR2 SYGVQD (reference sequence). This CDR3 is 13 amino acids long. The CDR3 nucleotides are TGCGCCAGCAGCCGGGACAGGGTCAATGAGCAGTTCTTC. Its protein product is CASSRDRVNEQFF.

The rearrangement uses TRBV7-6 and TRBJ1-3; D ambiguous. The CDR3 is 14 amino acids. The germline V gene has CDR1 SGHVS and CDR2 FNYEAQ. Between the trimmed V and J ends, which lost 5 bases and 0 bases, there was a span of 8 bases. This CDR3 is CASSPGSSGNTIYF. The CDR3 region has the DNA TGTGCCAGCAGCCCCGGCAGCTCTGGAAACACCATATATTTT.

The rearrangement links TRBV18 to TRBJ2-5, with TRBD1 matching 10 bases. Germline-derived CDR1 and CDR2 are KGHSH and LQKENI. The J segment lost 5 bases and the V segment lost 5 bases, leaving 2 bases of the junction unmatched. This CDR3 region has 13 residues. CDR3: CASSMGQGETQYF. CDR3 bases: TGTGCCAGCTCAATGGGACAGGGGGAGACCCAGTACTTC.